This T cell receptor beta chain stems from a study of beta chain features in type 1 diabetes. V dropped 8 bases and J dropped 6 bases, with 5 bases sitting between them. Germline lookup yields CDR1 MRHNA and CDR2 SNTAGT. The CDR3 covers 10 residues. About this clone itself: No antigen is known for it.

cDNA synthesis used the whole RNA isolate, giving expressed TCRB sequences. Sequencing used immunoSEQ multiplex PCR; TCRdb keeps in-frame clones, though not all of them. The profile shows 120,000 to 150,000 clones, approximately 10% of them singletons. Study-level points and caveats: No resolution was reached here on whether HLA type influences TCRB rearrangement.

This clonotype originated in a woman in her thirties or forties in good health. This chain uses TRBV6-4 with TRBJ2-1; D ambiguous. The material sequenced was central memory CD4+ T cells from blood. As DNA, the CDR3 is TGTGCCAGCCCATCCAATGAGCAGTTCTTC. It codes for CASPSNEQFF.